Below are 25 T cell receptor beta chains sequenced from a single sample in a study of blood T cell repertoires in COVID-19. Sequencing used immunoSEQ multiplex PCR; TCRdb keeps in-frame clones, though not all of them. The repertoire holds 100,000 to 150,000 clones, with approximately 90% as singletons. Sequenced input: peripheral blood. The receptors here all came from a woman aged 80 or over with acute or convalescent COVID-19.

This chain joins TRBV11-3 and TRBJ1-1; 8 bases agree with TRBD1. The CDR3 contains 14 residues. With V trimmed by 5 bases and J by 2 bases, 4 bases remained unmatched. Germline values: CDR1 SGHNT, CDR2 YENEEA. The CDR3 is CASSPTGANTEAFF. DNA of the CDR3: TGTGCCAGCAGCCCGACAGGGGCAAACACTGAAGCTTTCTTT.

This clone was seen a single time. The rearrangement joins TRBV11-1 to TRBJ2-5; D perhaps matches TRBD1 (6 bases). In germline, CDR1 is SGHAT, CDR2 FQDESV (reference sequence). The CDR3 length is 13 residues. Trimming shortened V by 6 bases and J by 1 base, and 9 bases separated the two germline ends. Here the CDR3 DNA reads TGTGCCAGCAGTGACAGGACCCAAGAGACCCAGTACTTC. The encoded protein is CASSDRTQETQYF.

The rearrangement joins TRBV19 to TRBJ1-2; 7 nucleotides agree with TRBD1. J gave up 2 bases and V 4 bases, and 4 bases lay outside the gene matches. This CDR3 has 14 residues. Germline CDR1 is LNHDA and CDR2 is SQIVND (reference sequence). CDR3 protein: CASSRGQLNYGYTF. CDR3 coding DNA: TGTGCCAGTAGTAGGGGACAGTTGAACTATGGCTACACCTTC.

The J gene is TRBJ2-3, the V gene TRBV21-1; the table's D gene call, TRBD1, was not cross checked with the DNA. TRBV21-1 corresponds to a pseudogene. CDR3 size: 14 residues. CDR3 loop: CASSKQGGTDTQYF. The CDR3 DNA is TGTGCCAGCAGCAAGCAGGGTGGCACAGATACGCAGTATTTT.

V and J are TRBV30 and TRBJ2-6; D is possibly TRBD2 (5 bases). Germline V lookup: CDR1 GTSNPN, CDR2 SVGIG (reference sequence). V gave up 4 bases and J gave up 2 bases, with 15 bases separating them. This CDR3 has 16 amino acids. In DNA form, the CDR3 reads TGTGCCTGGAAGGACTCACGAACTCCTGGGGCCAACGTCCTGACTTTC. Its translation: CAWKDSRTPGANVLTF.

V gene TRBV7-2 combines with J gene TRBJ2-5; 8 bases fit TRBD1. From germline, CDR1 is SGHTA and CDR2 FQGNSA. This CDR3 has 14 amino acids. V lost 3 bases to trimming and J lost 5 bases; unmatched junction nucleotides: 5. This chain's CDR3 is CASSLGDRRETQYF. The CDR3 bases are TGTGCCAGCAGCTTGGGGGACAGGAGGGAGACCCAGTACTTC.

The chain joins TRBV7-6 to TRBJ1-1; D perhaps matches TRBD1 (6 bases). Looked up from germline, CDR1 is SGHVS and CDR2 is FNYEAQ. Trimming cost V 2 bases and J 1 base, with 14 bases left between them. The length of the CDR3 is 16 residues. The CDR3 region is CASSLLARGENTEAFF. CDR3 in DNA: TGTGCCAGCAGCTTATTGGCCAGGGGAGAGAACACTGAAGCTTTCTTT.

This clone is a singleton in its sample. The J gene is TRBJ2-6, the V gene TRBV5-1; 12 bases agree with TRBD1. Germline V gene data show CDR1 as SGHRS and CDR2 as YFSETQ. V shed 0 bases and J 2 bases; nucleotides not matched to a gene: 6. This CDR3 is 19 amino acids long. The DNA of the CDR3 is TGCGCCAGCAGCTTGGCCCCGGGACAGGGGGCAACTGGGGCCAACGTCCTGACTTTC. Residues: CASSLAPGQGATGANVLTF.

V and J are TRBV28 and TRBJ2-7, with 12 bases that match TRBD1. Germline V lookup: CDR1 MDHEN, CDR2 SYDVKM. The CDR3 totals 14 residues. V lost 6 bases, J lost 9 bases, and 9 bases stayed unmatched. The CDR3 is CASSPGQGANAQYF. The CDR3 DNA reads as TGTGCCAGCAGCCCGGGACAGGGGGCGAATGCGCAGTACTTC. The complete variable domain, with remaining parts taken from reference TRBV28 and TRBJ2-7, reads DVKVTQSSRYLVKRTGEKVFLECVQDMDHENMFWYRQDPGLGLRLIYFSYDVKMKEKGDIPEGYSVSREKKERFSLILESASTNQTSMYLCASSPGQGANAQYFGPGTRLTVT.

This sequence joins TRBV10-3 and TRBJ2-1, with TRBD2 matching 9 bases. V was clipped by 9 bases and J by 0 bases; unmatched bases: 6. The CDR3 contains 15 residues. CDR1 is ENHRY and CDR2 is SYGVKD in the germline V gene. CDR3: CAINYSGSSYNEQFF. CDR3 in DNA: TGTGCCATAAACTATAGCGGGAGCTCCTACAATGAGCAGTTCTTC.

Only a few counts were recorded for this clone. The chain recombines TRBV21-1 with TRBJ2-3; the listed D gene, TRBD1, was not tested against the DNA. TRBV21-1 is assigned pseudogene status. CDR3 size: 15 residues. CDR3 sequence reads: CASSKWTGGPDTQYF. As DNA, the CDR3 is TGTGCCAGCAGCAAATGGACAGGGGGGCCAGATACGCAGTATTTT.

This chain joins TRBV6-5 and TRBJ1-2, with D unclear. CDR3 length: 15 residues. Germline CDR1 MNHEY, CDR2 SVGAGI. The V end lost 5 bases, the J end lost 8 bases, and 21 bases lay between the germline ends. The DNA of the CDR3 is TGTGCCAGCAGTCCCCGCCCCGGGGAGGGCGGAGGCTACACCTTC. It yields the protein CASSPRPGEGGGYTF.

This sequence joins TRBV7-9 and TRBJ1-4, with D possibly TRBD1 on 6 matching bases. Per the germline V gene, CDR1 is SEHNR and CDR2 is FQNEAQ (reference sequence). The CDR3 is 15 residues long. V lost 2 bases, J lost 2 bases, and 9 bases lay in between. The CDR3 coding sequence is TGTGCCAGCAGCTTACCAGGGGACACTAATGAAAAACTGTTTTTT. It translates to CASSLPGDTNEKLFF.

This chain connects TRBV18 to TRBJ2-5; TRBD1 matches at 9 bases. V was pared by 5 bases and J by 5 bases, with 12 bases of the junction left unmatched. The germline gives CDR1 KGHSH, CDR2 LQKENI. The CDR3 consists of 16 residues. The CDR3 loop reads CASSDAGQGLSETQYF. DNA of the CDR3: TGTGCCAGCTCAGATGCGGGACAGGGTTTGTCGGAGACCCAGTACTTC.

J is TRBJ1-4 and V is TRBV6-5, with TRBD1 matching 7 bases. Germline CDR1 MNHEY, CDR2 SVGAGI. This CDR3 is 14 amino acids long. The trim removed 5 bases at V and 5 bases at J, leaving 5 bases unmatched. The CDR3 reads CASSLQGSNEKLFF. CDR3 nucleotide sequence: TGTGCCAGCAGTCTACAGGGGTCAAATGAAAAACTGTTTTTT.

This chain links TRBV6-5 with TRBJ2-7; possibly TRBD1 for D (7 bases). The CDR3 is made up of 13 amino acids. Trimming cost V 6 bases and J 2 bases, with 11 bases left between them. Germline V gives CDR1 MNHEY, CDR2 SVGAGI. The CDR3 bases are TGTGCCAGCAGGGCGGGACAGACCTACGAGCAGTACTTC. As protein: CASRAGQTYEQYF.

The chain carries TRBV7-8 and TRBJ1-2, with D unresolved. This CDR3 has 16 residues. Germline assignment: CDR1 SGHVS and CDR2 FQNEAQ. V was cut by 0 bases and J by 8 bases, with 19 bases left in between. The CDR3 sequence: CASSLAGSGWGEGYTF. The DNA of the CDR3 is TGTGCCAGCAGCTTAGCGGGAAGCGGTTGGGGTGAAGGCTACACCTTC.

The chain couples TRBV28 to TRBJ2-4, with 8 bases aligning to TRBD1. Germline loops: CDR1 MDHEN, CDR2 SYDVKM. J was trimmed by 5 bases and V by 6 bases; bases with no gene match: 3. The CDR3 totals 13 residues. This CDR3 reads CASSGQGENIQYF. As DNA, the CDR3 is TGTGCCAGCAGCGGACAGGGAGAAAACATTCAGTACTTC.

This chain uses TRBV5-5 with TRBJ2-2; TRBD1 agrees at 8 bases. CDR1 is SGHKS and CDR2 is YYEKEE in the germline V gene (reference sequence). The CDR3 loop spans 15 amino acids. V lost 2 bases and J lost 6; bases outside the gene matches: 6. For the CDR3, the DNA is TGTGCCAGCAGCTTCAGGGGGCGACTGGCCGGGGAGCTGTTTTTT. Its translation: CASSFRGRLAGELFF.

The chain carries TRBV7-3 and TRBJ1-3, with D tentatively TRBD1 (5 bases). CDR3 length: 15 residues. Deletions cut 6 bases from V and 0 bases from J, with 12 bases between. The germline V gene has CDR1 SGHTA and CDR2 FQGTGA. The CDR3 nucleotides read TGTGCCAGCAGTCAGGGACTGAACTCTGGAAACACCATATATTTT. Translating gives CASSQGLNSGNTIYF.

The chain recombines TRBV5-6 with TRBJ1-2; TRBD1 matches 8 bases. V dropped 3 bases and J dropped 13; count of bases not matched to a gene: 11. CDR1 SGHDT and CDR2 YYEEEE come from the germline V gene. The CDR3 sequence is 13 residues long. CDR3 nucleotide sequence: TGTGCCAGCAGCTCGAAAGTCGGACAGGGCCCCACCTTC. Protein sequence: CASSSKVGQGPTF. Looking up the rest from reference TRBV5-6 and TRBJ1-2 gives the full variable domain: DAGVTQSPTHLIKTRGQQVTLRCSPKSGHDTVSWYQQALGQGPQFIFQYYEEEERQRGNFPDRFSGHQFPNYSSELNVNALLLGDSALYLCASSSKVGQGPTFGSGTRLTVV.

This chain uses TRBV19 with TRBJ1-2, with 9 bases identical to TRBD1. The length of the CDR3 is 15 residues. The V gene's germline CDR1 is LNHDA and CDR2 SQIVND (reference sequence). After removal of 3 bases from V and 8 bases from J, the junction contained 10 bases not matched to a gene. Written as DNA, the CDR3 is TGTGCCAGTAGTATCCCCCTACAGGGGGCCGGAGGCTACACCTTC. Translating gives CASSIPLQGAGGYTF.

This chain joins TRBV28 and TRBJ1-2, with D possibly TRBD1 on 6 matching bases. The CDR3 has 13 amino acids. From germline, CDR1 is MDHEN and CDR2 SYDVKM. The germline V and J ends were trimmed by 8 bases and 4 bases, with 14 bases remaining between them. This chain's CDR3 is CASQTTGFYGYTF. The CDR3 bases are TGTGCCAGCCAAACAACAGGGTTCTATGGCTACACCTTC.

The chain couples TRBV10-3 to TRBJ1-6, with a weak D call TRBD1 (5 bases). The length of the CDR3 is 12 residues. CDR1 and CDR2 from the germline V gene are ENHRY and SYGVKD. V lost 3 bases, J lost 8 bases, and 5 bases lay in between. The DNA for the CDR3 is TGTGCCATCAGTGAAGGGGATTCACCCCTCCACTTT. Protein product: CAISEGDSPLHF.

The chain has TRBV12-3 or TRBV12-4 and TRBJ1-3; maybe TRBD1 (5 bases). Trimming shortened V by 3 bases and J by 5 bases, and 8 bases separated the two germline ends. This CDR3 is built from 13 residues. The CDR3 coding sequence is TGTGCCAGCAGTTTTGCAGGGAGAAACACCATATATTTT. This encodes CASSFAGRNTIYF.